This is a list of T cell receptor beta chains from one sample in a study of CD8 T cells in Susac syndrome. One entry per CDR3 protein results from TCRdb running MiXCR on the immunoSEQ multiplex PCR reads. The sample has some 190,000 distinct CDR3 sequences, over 85% seen once. The sample taken for sequencing was CD4+ T cells from PBMCs. The source of these receptors is a human donor in good health. The CDR3 runs from the conserved cysteine through the conserved F or W. Fields, in order: clone size, J gene, D gene, V gene, CDR3 DNA, CDR3 protein. The D gene is left open where the match is weak. Clone size appears in some rows only: once, few, many, or a class for an expanded clone.

once | TRBJ2-6 | TRBD1 | TRBV25-1 | TGTGCCAGCAGTGGAATCGGGACAGCTGGGGCCAACGTCCTGACTTTC | CASSGIGTAGANVLTF
- | TRBJ2-7 | - | TRBV6-1 | TGTGCCAGCACCCGGGCGGCCGAGCAGTACTTC | CASTRAAEQYF
- | TRBJ2-5 | - | TRBV7-2 | TGTGCCAGCACCAGGCAGGGTGCCGGTGAGACCCAGTACTTC | CASTRQGAGETQYF
once | TRBJ2-4 | - | TRBV20-1 | TGCAGTGCTACAGGAGGGGTCAAAAACATTCAGTACTTC | CSATGGVKNIQYF
- | TRBJ1-2 | TRBD1 | TRBV4-1 | TGCGCCAGCAGCCCACCTCTGGGGCAGGGGGCGAGAGGCTACACCTTC | CASSPPLGQGARGYTF
- | TRBJ2-5 | - | TRBV28 | TGTGCCAGCTCGGACACCAACCAAGAGACCCAGTACTTC | CASSDTNQETQYF
- | TRBJ1-2 | - | TRBV15 | TGTGCCACCAGCAGGGGTACTGAAGTGGGTGGCTACACCTTC | CATSRGTEVGGYTF
- | TRBJ1-2 | TRBD1 | TRBV27 | TGTGCCAGCAGTTCCTCCTCACAGGGGGCGCGTGGCTACACCTTC | CASSSSSQGARGYTF
- | TRBJ1-1 | - | TRBV9 | TGTGCCAGCAGCAAAGAGGGCAGGGGTTTCACTGAAGCTTTCTTT | CASSKEGRGFTEAFF
- | TRBJ2-2 | TRBD2 | TRBV7-9 | TGTGCCAGCAGCTTGGTCGGACTAGCGGGACAATCCTCCGGGGAGCTGTTTTTT | CASSLVGLAGQSSGELFF
once | TRBJ2-5 | - | TRBV18 | TGTGCCAGCTCAAGCTCGGGGGATGTTGGAGAGACCCAGTACTTC | CASSSSGDVGETQYF
- | TRBJ2-7 | TRBD1 | TRBV18 | TGTGCCAGCTCTCCTCGACAGGGCGGTTACGAGCAGTACTTC | CASSPRQGGYEQYF
few | TRBJ1-1 | - | TRBV28 | TGTGCCAGCAGTTTGGCACTGGGCAGGAACACTGAAGCTTTCTTT | CASSLALGRNTEAFF
- | TRBJ2-3 | - | TRBV20-1 | TGCAGTGCTAGAGATCGTGATACGCAGTATTTT | CSARDRDTQYF
- | TRBJ1-5 | TRBD1 | TRBV19 | TGTGCCAGTACCCGGGACAGGGAGGATCAGCCCCAGCATTTT | CASTRDREDQPQHF
once | TRBJ2-1 | TRBD2 | TRBV29-1 | TGCAGCGTTGTTAACATCGGCGGGACTAGCGGGAGCAATGAGCAGTTCTTC | CSVVNIGGTSGSNEQFF
- | TRBJ2-1 | TRBD2 | TRBV20-1 | TGCAGTGCCAGGGGACTAGCGGGGTTAAATGAGCAGTTCTTC | CSARGLAGLNEQFF
- | TRBJ2-3 | TRBD1 | TRBV11-2 | TGTGCCAGCAGCCTGGACAGGGTCGGGGGTACGCAGTATTTT | CASSLDRVGGTQYF
- | TRBJ2-7 | TRBD1 | TRBV20-1 | TGCAGTGTTATTCCCGGGACAGGGACCTACGAGCAGTACTTC | CSVIPGTGTYEQYF
- | TRBJ2-5 | - | TRBV20-1 | TGCAGTGCTAGAGATGGGGGAGAGGGTCAAGAGACCCAGTACTTC | CSARDGGEGQETQYF
- | TRBJ1-5 | - | TRBV10-3 | TGTGCCATCAGTGAGACCCGGGGTCAGCCCCAGCATTTT | CAISETRGQPQHF
- | TRBJ2-7 | TRBD2 | TRBV29-1 | TGCAGCGTTGACCCAGCGGGGGGGCTGGGAGAGCAGTACTTC | CSVDPAGGLGEQYF
- | TRBJ2-7 | - | TRBV12-3/TRBV12-4 | TGTGCCAGCAACCCGGGGCTAAGCAGCCACGAGCAGTACTTC | CASNPGLSSHEQYF
- | TRBJ2-3 | TRBD2 | TRBV20-1 | TGCAGTGCTAGAAGGACCGGGACTAGCGGGATACCGGGTTATTTT | CSARRTGTSGIPGYF
- | TRBJ2-3 | - | TRBV28 | TGTGCCAGCAAGACAGGTTTAGCAACCGATACGCAGTATTTT | CASKTGLATDTQYF
- | TRBJ2-5 | - | TRBV24-1 | TGTGCCACCAGTGATTTGCAGGGGTACCAAGAGACCCAGTACTTC | CATSDLQGYQETQYF
- | TRBJ2-1 | - | TRBV24-1 | TGTGCCACCAGTGACCCCCAAGGACCATACTACAATGAGCAGTTCTTC | CATSDPQGPYYNEQFF
once | TRBJ1-1 | TRBD1 | TRBV11-2 | TGTGCCAGCAGCGTAGGGACAGGGTTGAACACTGAAGCTTTCTTT | CASSVGTGLNTEAFF
- | TRBJ1-5 | TRBD1 | TRBV6-2/TRBV6-3 | TGTGCCAGTCGGGGACAGTTCAATCAGCCCCAGCATTTT | CASRGQFNQPQHF
- | TRBJ1-1 | - | TRBV15 | TGTGCCACCAGCAGAGATAAGGGGCCCGGAGGCACTGAAGCTTTCTTT | CATSRDKGPGGTEAFF
once | TRBJ2-3 | - | TRBV24-1 | TGTGCCACCAGTGCCACAGGGACAGATACGCAGTATTTT | CATSATGTDTQYF
- | TRBJ2-7 | - | TRBV12-5 | TGTGCTAGTGGAACAGGGAGCGAGCAGTACTTC | CASGTGSEQYF
- | TRBJ2-1 | - | TRBV2 | TGTGCCAGCAGTACAGAGCCACCACCCGATGAGCAGTTCTTC | CASSTEPPPDEQFF
- | TRBJ2-3 | TRBD2 | TRBV7-9 | TGTGCCAGCAGCGCAACCGGGAGGAGCACAGATACGCAGTATTTT | CASSATGRSTDTQYF
- | TRBJ2-2 | - | TRBV19 | TGTGCCAGTAGTATACACAGGGAGAACACCGGGGAGCTGTTTTTT | CASSIHRENTGELFF
- | TRBJ1-1 | TRBD1 | TRBV27 | TGTGCCAGCAGTCTAAGGACAGGGGAATTGAACACTGAAGCTTTCTTT | CASSLRTGELNTEAFF
- | TRBJ2-1 | - | TRBV29-1 | TGCAGCGTAGCCGGGGACCCCAATGAGCAGTTCTTC | CSVAGDPNEQFF
- | TRBJ1-5 | - | TRBV18 | TGTGCCAGCTCACCAAATAGAGGGGACCAGCCCCAGCATTTT | CASSPNRGDQPQHF